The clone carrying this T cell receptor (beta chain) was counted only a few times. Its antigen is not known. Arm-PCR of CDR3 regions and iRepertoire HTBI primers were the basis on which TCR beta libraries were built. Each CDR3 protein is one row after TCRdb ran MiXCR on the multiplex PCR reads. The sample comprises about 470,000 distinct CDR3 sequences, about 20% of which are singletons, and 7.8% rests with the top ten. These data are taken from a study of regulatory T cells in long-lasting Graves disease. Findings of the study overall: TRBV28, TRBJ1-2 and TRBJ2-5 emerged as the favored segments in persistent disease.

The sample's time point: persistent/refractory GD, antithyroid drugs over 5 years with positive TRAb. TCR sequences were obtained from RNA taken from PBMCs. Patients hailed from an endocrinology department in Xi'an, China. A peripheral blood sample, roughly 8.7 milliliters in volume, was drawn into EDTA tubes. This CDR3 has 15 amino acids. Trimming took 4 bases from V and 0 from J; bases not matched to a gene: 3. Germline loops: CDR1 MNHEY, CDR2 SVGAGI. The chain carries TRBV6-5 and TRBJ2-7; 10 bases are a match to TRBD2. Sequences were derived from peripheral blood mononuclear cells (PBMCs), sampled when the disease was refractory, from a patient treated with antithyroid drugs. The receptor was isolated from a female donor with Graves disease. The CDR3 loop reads CASSSSSGSSYEQYF. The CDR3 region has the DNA TGTGCCAGCAGTTCTTCTAGCGGGAGCTCCTACGAGCAGTACTTC.